This entry lists 9 T cell receptor beta chains sequenced from one sample in a study of blood T cell repertoires in COVID-19. Data came from immunoSEQ multiplex PCR; TCRdb stores just in-frame clones and leaves some out. Among 200,000 to 300,000 clones listed, 87% were seen once. Sequencing was done on a sample of peripheral blood. The receptors come from a man younger than 35 with active or convalescent COVID-19.

This sequence joins TRBV13 and TRBJ2-1; D is undetermined. Trimming shortened V by 4 bases and J by 8 bases, and 9 bases separated the two germline ends. In germline, CDR1 is PRHDT, CDR2 FYEKMQ (reference sequence). The CDR3 length is 12 residues. CDR3 region: CASSSQVHEQFF. The CDR3 coding sequence is TGTGCCAGCAGCTCCCAGGTACATGAGCAGTTCTTC. Full variable domain (missing parts from reference TRBV13 and TRBJ2-1): AAGVIQSPRHLIKEKRETATLKCYPIPRHDTVYWYQQGPGQDPQFLISFYEKMQSDKGSIPDRFSAQQFSDYHSELNMSSLELGDSALYFCASSSQVHEQFFGPGTRLTVL.

The genes are TRBV28 and TRBJ2-7; a weak D match, TRBD1 (8 bases). Trimming took 7 bases from V and 0 from J, leaving 19 bases between them. Germline CDR1 MDHEN, CDR2 SYDVKM. The CDR3 totals 16 residues. CDR3 bases: TGTGCCAGCATCAAAACAGGGGGGGCCCTCTCCTACGAGCAGTACTTC. Residues: CASIKTGGALSYEQYF.

The rearrangement uses TRBV19 and TRBJ2-1, with 8 bases aligning to TRBD2. CDR1 is LNHDA, CDR2 SQIVND, per germline (reference sequence). The CDR3 is 19 amino acids. V lost 0 bases, J lost 1 base, and 11 bases stayed unmatched. The CDR3 spells CASSIDGRPGLGSYNEQFF. CDR3 sequence (DNA): TGTGCCAGTAGTATAGATGGTAGGCCGGGACTAGGGTCCTACAATGAGCAGTTCTTC.

The V and J genes are TRBV4-1 and TRBJ1-5, with TRBD1 identical over 7 bases. In germline, CDR1 is MGHRA, CDR2 YSYEKL. V trimming: 6 bases; J trimming: 0 bases; junction bases outside the gene matches: 11. The CDR3 is made up of 17 amino acids. The CDR3 region has the DNA TGCGCCAGCAGGACAGGGTTAGGAGGGTATAGCAATCAGCCCCAGCATTTT. It yields the protein CASRTGLGGYSNQPQHF.

CDR3 sequence: CSVDDRGNSYGYTF. CDR3 DNA: TGCAGCGTGGACGACAGGGGAAATAGCTATGGCTACACCTTC. The rearrangement joins TRBV29-1 to TRBJ1-2; 8 bases agree with TRBD1. Germline lookup yields CDR1 SQVTM and CDR2 ANQGSEA. This CDR3 comprises 14 residues. The ends lost 6 bases at V and 4 bases at J; junction bases unmatched: 10.

This chain connects TRBV3-1 (or the pseudogene TRBV3-2) to TRBJ2-5, with 12 bases fitting TRBD2. V was clipped by 0 bases and J by 4 bases; unmatched bases: 6. The CDR3 extends over 17 amino acids. CDR1 is LGHDT, CDR2 YNNKEL, per germline (reference sequence). The CDR3 DNA sequence: TGTGCCAGCAGCCAAGATCGGACTAGCGGGGCCCGAGAGACCCAGTACTTC. Protein product: CASSQDRTSGARETQYF.

This chain connects TRBV27 to TRBJ2-7; TRBD1 matches at 7 bases. J lost 0 bases, V lost 6 bases, and 5 bases had no gene match. This CDR3 has 14 amino acids. Germline V gene data show CDR1 as MNHEY and CDR2 as SMNVEV (reference sequence). The CDR3 region has the DNA TGTGCCAGCAGGACCGGGACAGACTCCTACGAGCAGTACTTC. Protein product: CASRTGTDSYEQYF.

V is TRBV30 and J is TRBJ1-5; 8 bases agree with TRBD1. After removal of 2 bases from V and 2 bases from J, the junction contained 5 bases not matched to a gene. CDR1 and CDR2 (germline): GTSNPN, SVGIG (reference sequence). The CDR3 runs 15 residues. CDR3 sequence reads: CAWSPDRGRNQPQHF. DNA of the CDR3: TGTGCCTGGAGTCCAGACAGGGGACGCAATCAGCCCCAGCATTTT.

The gene calls are TRBV3-1 (or the pseudogene TRBV3-2) and TRBJ2-5; the match to TRBD2 covers 10 bases. The germline gives CDR1 LGHDT, CDR2 YNNKEL (reference sequence). After removal of 3 bases from V and 3 bases from J, the junction contained 1 base not matched to a gene. The CDR3 consists of 14 residues. The CDR3 DNA reads as TGTGCCAGCAGCCATCTAGCGGGGGAAGAGACCCAGTACTTC. Translation: CASSHLAGEETQYF.